A single sample is the source of the 7 T cell receptor beta chains below, sequenced in a study of control samples from healthy donors and cancer patients (dated by TCRdb to 2018 to 2021). The method behind the library was the immunoSEQ multiplex PCR assay. Held by TCRdb, this immuneACCESS table contains in-frame sequences only and omits some clones. Under half of the omission traces to an unresolved V gene where checked; the cause of the rest is unknown. For this sample there are about 160,000 clones; around 94% appear just once. The ten largest clones represent 14% of the sample. Sequenced material: PBMCs. Receptors were obtained from a man aged 60-69 years with colorectal cancer.

The rearrangement joins TRBV9 to TRBJ2-7; D is unclear. CDR1 is SGDLS, CDR2 YYNGEE, per germline. The germline V and J ends were trimmed by 0 bases and 0 bases, with 7 bases remaining between them. CDR3 length: 14 amino acids. The CDR3 loop is CASSVGAGSYEQYF. In DNA form, the CDR3 reads TGTGCCAGCAGCGTAGGGGCAGGCTCCTACGAGCAGTACTTC.

This clone has a single count. The chain employs TRBV5-5 and TRBJ1-4, with 9 positions matching TRBD1. V dropped 3 bases and J dropped 8; count of bases not matched to a gene: 8. CDR1 and CDR2 from the germline V gene are SGHKS and YYEKEE (reference sequence). The CDR3 runs to 15 residues. The CDR3 DNA follows: TGTGCCAGCAGCTCGACAGGGGGGACCCTCGAAAAACTGTTTTTT. It is translated as CASSSTGGTLEKLFF. Filled out from reference TRBV5-5 and TRBJ1-4, the complete variable domain reads DAGVTQSPTHLIKTRGQQVTLRCSPISGHKSVSWYQQVLGQGPQFIFQYYEKEERGRGNFPDRFSARQFPNYSSELNVNALLLGDSALYLCASSSTGGTLEKLFFGSGTQLSVL.

CDR3 in DNA: TGTGCCAGCAGTTACTCGATCCAGAGTCCCTACGAGCAGTACTTC. This translates into CASSYSIQSPYEQYF. This chain uses TRBV6-5 with TRBJ2-7; D unclear. Trimming stripped 0 bases from V and 2 bases from J, with 11 bases between. From germline, CDR1 is MNHEY and CDR2 SVGAGI. The CDR3 is 15 residues long.

This clone was detected once. The chain employs TRBV6-5 and TRBJ1-2; TRBD1 might be the D (6 bases). CDR3 length: 13 residues. V was trimmed by 7 bases and J by 7 bases, leaving 16 bases between them. In germline, CDR1 is MNHEY, CDR2 SVGAGI. In nucleotides, the CDR3 is TGTGCCAGCAAGGGGGACAATAGGGCTGGCTACACCTTC. Amino acid sequence: CASKGDNRAGYTF.

The chain joins TRBV5-6 to TRBJ1-4; TRBD1 might be the D (6 bases). Germline assignment: CDR1 SGHDT and CDR2 YYEEEE. V was cut by 1 base and J by 8 bases, with 15 bases left in between. The CDR3 consists of 15 residues. The CDR3 coding sequence is TGTGCCAGCAGCTTGTCCCGACAGGTATGGGAAAAACTGTTTTTT. It is translated as CASSLSRQVWEKLFF.

V is TRBV21-1 and J is TRBJ1-4. TRBV21-1 represents a pseudogene. This CDR3 has 13 amino acids. CDR3 in DNA: TGTGCCAGCAGGATACCTCCAGAGGAAAAACTGTTTTTT. Its translation is CASRIPPEEKLFF.

V usage is TRBV5-1 and J usage is TRBJ1-3; D gene uncertain. CDR3 length equals 14 residues. Between the trimmed V and J ends, which lost 4 bases and 0 bases, there was a span of 8 bases. Germline V gene lookup returns CDR1 SGHRS and CDR2 YFSETQ. CDR3 amino acids: CASSEQSSGNTIYF. The DNA of the CDR3 is TGCGCCAGCAGCGAACAGAGCTCTGGAAACACCATATATTTT.